Shown below are 14 T cell receptor beta chains from a single sample sequenced in a study of CD8+CD57+ T cells in acquired aplastic anemia. Profiles of TCR beta VDJ and CDR3 were generated from a genomic DNA template. TCRdb passed the reads through MiXCR, listing each CDR3 protein once. The table shows 50,000 to 70,000 distinct CDR3 sequences, with roughly 58% occurring only once. The specimen sequenced was sorted CD4+, CD8+, or CD8+CD57+ T cells (not recorded which) from PBMCs. The receptors shown here come from a human donor in good health, serving as a control.

This clonotype occurred many times. One end of the junction varies from germline; a read error may be responsible. The chain employs TRBV9 and TRBJ1-5; tentative D call: TRBD1 (5 bases). Per germline, CDR1 SGDLS and CDR2 YYNGEE. The CDR3 is 15 residues long. The DNA for the CDR3 is TGTACCAGCAGCGTAGGAGGGGCGGCAAATCAGCCCCAGCATTTT. This sequence encodes CTSSVGGAANQPQHF.

This clonotype was seen a single time. This may arise from a read error, as a much more abundant clone is one base away. This chain uses TRBV27 with TRBJ2-5, with TRBD1 identical over 9 bases. CDR1 and CDR2 (germline): MNHEY, SMNVEV (reference sequence). The CDR3 totals 15 residues. The CDR3 protein is CAGSSLGQGGETQYF. The CDR3 region has the DNA TGTGCCGGCAGTTCACTGGGACAGGGCGGGGAGACCCAGTACTTC.

This clonotype was counted many times. This chain uses TRBV19 with TRBJ1-1; no firm D call. The CDR3 loop spans 14 amino acids. V lost 7 bases to trimming and J lost 4 bases, with 16 bases between them. Germline V gives CDR1 LNHDA, CDR2 SQIVND (reference sequence). CDR3 protein: CASITGRFSTEAFF. In DNA, the CDR3 is TGTGCCAGTATCACGGGTCGTTTTTCCACTGAAGCTTTCTTT.

The J gene is TRBJ2-7, the V gene TRBV7-8; no firm D call. The V gene's germline CDR1 is SGHVS and CDR2 FQNEAQ. The CDR3 length is 11 residues. The CDR3 bases are TGTGCTAGTGGTCGGGCCTACGAGCAGTACTTC. It encodes CASGRAYEQYF.

The gene calls are TRBV24-1 and TRBJ2-1; a weak D match, TRBD2 (7 bases). The germline V and J ends were trimmed by 6 bases and 15 bases, with 20 bases remaining between them. Germline lookup yields CDR1 KGHDR and CDR2 SFDVKD. The CDR3 covers 13 residues. The CDR3 loop reads CATSSGGGGQWFF. The CDR3 nucleotides read TGTGCCACCAGTTCTGGGGGGGGCGGTCAGTGGTTCTTC.

This clonotype was detected many times. The V gene is TRBV7-8, the J gene TRBJ2-1; perhaps TRBD2 as D (5 bases). The germline V gene has CDR1 SGHVS and CDR2 FQNEAQ. V lost 7 bases and J 7 bases, leaving 23 bases between the germline ends. CDR3 length: 16 amino acids. The CDR3 DNA sequence: TGTGCCAGCAATCCTAGGAGAATAGCGAGCACTAATGAGCAGTTCTTC. Translation: CASNPRRIASTNEQFF. The variable domain in full, with the rest retrieved from reference TRBV7-8 and TRBJ2-1, is GAGVSQSPRYKVAKRGQDVALRCDPISGHVSLFWYQQALGQGPEFLTYFQNEAQLDKSGLPSDRFFAERPEGSVSTLKIQRTQQEDSAVYLCASNPRRIASTNEQFFGPGTRLTVL.

As for this clonotype: At one end the junction does not follow the germline gene, possibly because of a read error. The chain combines TRBV11-2 with TRBJ2-3, with TRBD2 matching over 7 bases. The germline gives CDR1 SGHAT, CDR2 FQNNGV. The length of the CDR3 is 18 residues. The CDR3, as DNA: TGTGCCAGCAGCTTAGGGTGGCAGGCGGGAGCCCCCACAGACACGCAGTATTTT. Translated: CASSLGWQAGAPTDTQYF.

In its sample, this clonotype ranks as medium-sized (0.01 to 0.1%). This chain uses TRBV19 with TRBJ1-5; maybe TRBD1 (5 bases). V lost 5 bases and J 0 bases, leaving 11 bases between the germline ends. Germline CDR1 is LNHDA and CDR2 is SQIVND (reference sequence). The CDR3 covers 15 residues. CDR3 bases: TGTGCCAGTAGTCCAGGGACTGTTAGCAATCAGCCCCAGCATTTT. Residues: CASSPGTVSNQPQHF.

The chain joins TRBV15 to TRBJ1-6, with 8 bases identical to TRBD1. The CDR3 extends over 15 amino acids. The trim removed 2 bases at V and 4 bases at J, leaving 1 base unmatched. Germline V lookup: CDR1 LNHNV, CDR2 YYDKDF (reference sequence). In nucleotides, the CDR3 is TGTGCCACCAGCAGAAGGACAGGGTATAATTCACCCCTCCACTTT. Protein sequence: CATSRRTGYNSPLHF. Drawing the rest from reference TRBV15 and TRBJ1-6, the complete variable domain is DAMVIQNPRYQVTQFGKPVTLSCSQTLNHNVMYWYQQKSSQAPKLLFHYYDKDFNNEADTPDNFQSRRPNTSFCFLDIRSPGLGDTAMYLCATSRRTGYNSPLHFGNGTRLTVT.

This clonotype occurred many times. V and J are TRBV28 and TRBJ2-7, with a tentative D call TRBD1 (6 bases). V lost 3 bases to trimming and J lost 4 bases, with 13 bases between them. Germline values: CDR1 MDHEN, CDR2 SYDVKM. CDR3 length equals 14 residues. The CDR3 coding sequence is TGTGCCAGCAGTTTCGTACTAGACAGGTACGAGCAGTACTTC. Protein product: CASSFVLDRYEQYF.

For this clonotype: The junction departs from germline at one end; a sequencing error may be responsible. J is TRBJ1-2 and V is TRBV29-1; D not certain. The CDR3 has 12 amino acids. Germline CDR1 reads SQVTM; CDR2 reads ANQGSEA. This CDR3 is CSVDPHPGGYAF. The CDR3 nucleotides are TGCAGCGTTGATCCGCACCCAGGTGGCTACGCCTTC.

V is TRBV15 and J is TRBJ2-5; D possibly corresponds to TRBD1 (5 bases). V was cut by 0 bases and J by 2 bases, with 10 bases left in between. Germline CDR1 LNHNV, CDR2 YYDKDF (reference sequence). This CDR3 has 15 amino acids. The CDR3 sequence is CATSRDMGPQETQYF. The CDR3, as DNA: TGTGCCACCAGCAGAGATATGGGGCCACAAGAGACCCAGTACTTC. Full variable domain (outside the CDR3, taken from reference TRBV15 and TRBJ2-5): DAMVIQNPRYQVTQFGKPVTLSCSQTLNHNVMYWYQQKSSQAPKLLFHYYDKDFNNEADTPDNFQSRRPNTSFCFLDIRSPGLGDTAMYLCATSRDMGPQETQYFGPGTRLLVL.

This clonotype was counted at least ten times. This chain joins TRBV27 and TRBJ1-1; a weak D match, TRBD1 (6 bases). This CDR3 contains 13 residues. Between the trimmed V and J ends, which lost 4 bases and 11 bases, there was a span of 17 bases. Germline CDR1 and CDR2: MNHEY and SMNVEV (reference sequence). The CDR3 protein is CASSSNRAVEAFF. CDR3 coding DNA: TGTGCCAGCAGTTCAAACAGGGCCGTGGAGGCTTTCTTT.

This chain connects TRBV29-1 to TRBJ2-5; 11 bases agree with TRBD1. CDR1 and CDR2 (germline): SQVTM, ANQGSEA. Unmatched junction bases numbered 5, after V lost 2 bases and J lost 6 bases. This CDR3 comprises 14 residues. As DNA, the CDR3 is TGCAGCGTTGAAAGGGACAGGGGGGCGAAGACCCAGTACTTC. Protein: CSVERDRGAKTQYF. Supplemented by reference TRBV29-1 and TRBJ2-5, the full variable domain reads SAVISQKPSRDICQRGTSLTIQCQVDSQVTMMFWYRQQPGQSLTLIATANQGSEATYESGFVIDKFPISRPNLTFSTLTVSNMSPEDSSIYLCSVERDRGAKTQYFGPGTRLLVL.